The sequence of this TCR beta chain was determined in a study of T-cell memory formation after mild COVID-19. Across the whole study: TCR clustering was largely donor specific. Findings and limits, study-wide: Clones contracting across day 15 to 85 had a balanced CD4/CD8 profile; later expanding clones leaned CD4+. Pre-infection memory showed some responding clones, and this suggested that cross-reactive memory joined.

The V and J ends lost 10 bases and 1 base respectively, with 6 bases between them. The CDR3 spans 11 residues. Germline V lookup: CDR1 ENHRY, CDR2 SYGVKD. TCRalpha and TCRbeta libraries used 5'RACE with constant-segment primers and UMIs. TCRdb reprocessed the 5' RACE reads via MiXCR and lists one record per CDR3 protein. The sample shows around 200,000 distinct CDR3 sequences, about 10% of them seen only once. This clonotype was detected only a few times. The target antigen is unknown. The clonotype was recovered from a man younger than 35 who had mild COVID-19 (a few samples of this study predate the infection). Cell type and time point are not known. The sequenced sample was PBMCs or a T cell subset sorted from them (not recorded which). This rearrangement joins TRBV10-3 to TRBJ2-3; D is uncertain. The DNA for the CDR3 is TGTGCCACCCAGGGCACAGATACGCAGTATTTT. Residues: CATQGTDTQYF.